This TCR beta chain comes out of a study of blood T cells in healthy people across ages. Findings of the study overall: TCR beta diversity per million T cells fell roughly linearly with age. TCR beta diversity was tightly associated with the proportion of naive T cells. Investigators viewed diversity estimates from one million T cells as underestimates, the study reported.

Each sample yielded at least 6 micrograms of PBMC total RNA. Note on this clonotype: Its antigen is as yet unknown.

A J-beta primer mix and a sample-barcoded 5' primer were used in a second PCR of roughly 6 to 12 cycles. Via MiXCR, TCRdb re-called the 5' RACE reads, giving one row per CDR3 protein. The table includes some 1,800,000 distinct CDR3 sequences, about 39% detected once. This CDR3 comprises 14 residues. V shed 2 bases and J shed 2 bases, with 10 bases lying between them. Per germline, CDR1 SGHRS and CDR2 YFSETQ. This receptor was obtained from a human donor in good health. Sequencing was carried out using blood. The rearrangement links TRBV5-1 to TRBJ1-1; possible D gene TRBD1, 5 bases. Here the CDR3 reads CASSFRVGNTEAFF. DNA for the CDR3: TGCGCCAGCAGCTTCAGGGTTGGTAACACTGAAGCTTTCTTT.